The text below deals with one T cell receptor (beta chain). These data belong to a study of blood T cell repertoires in COVID-19. Turning to the study itself: Whether acute or convalescent, the COVID-19 samples came from the United States, Italy and Spain. Sample material is recorded as cDNA or gDNA derived from T cells, B-cell-depleted T cells, or PBMCs.

Germline CDR1 and CDR2: SGHRS and YFSETQ. V shed 3 bases and J 4 bases; nucleotides not matched to a gene: 8. The CDR3 length is 15 residues. Methods used by the authors: Using reference gene primer amplification, nucleated cell counts were estimated. The data were produced by immunoSEQ multiplex PCR, yet TCRdb's version contains in-frame clones alone and is incomplete. V and J calls and clone size come straight from that table; D and trimming were deduced from the DNA. The sample holds 130,000 to 150,000 clones; around three quarters are singletons and the top ten take about 3.6%. This rearrangement joins TRBV5-1 to TRBJ2-3; 7 positions agree with TRBD2. The source is a man aged 60 to 69 with acute or convalescent COVID-19. Material: peripheral blood. The CDR3 is CASSSGGSHADTQYF. The DNA for the CDR3 is TGCGCCAGCAGCTCGGGAGGCAGCCATGCAGATACGCAGTATTTT.